This T cell receptor beta chain was found in a study of T cell repertoires in cytomegalovirus infection. TCRdb reprocessed the reads with MiXCR, giving one entry per CDR3 protein. The sample lists roughly 280,000 distinct CDR3 sequences; approximately 22% were seen once. Of note for this clonotype: Antigen unknown.

The V gene's germline CDR1 is LNHNV and CDR2 YYDKDF (reference sequence). V shed 1 base and J shed 3 bases, with 5 bases lying between them. The CDR3 covers 13 residues. This clonotype was obtained from a human donor in good health (CMV status not recorded). Some clones in this sample may be carry-over from other donors' samples. The specimen was cultured PBMCs, collected from culture after CMV antigen stimulation. V is TRBV15 and J is TRBJ2-3; D uncertain. This chain's CDR3 is CATSRVNTDTQYF. The CDR3 coding sequence is TGTGCCACCAGCAGAGTGAATACAGATACGCAGTATTTT.